This entry is about one T cell receptor beta chain. Its antigen remains unidentified. No base quality values were provided; no much bigger clone lies one nucleotide off. The time point label, read with the paper, signifies: baseline before first vaccination. Vaccinee samples came from UK trials COV001 and COV002, including a single-blind randomized controlled phase 2/3 trial of AZD1222 (ChAdOx1 nCoV-19) in healthy adults. For TCRbeta chain sequencing, PBMC samples from trial participants were taken at day 0 and at day 28 after the second dose. CDR1 and CDR2 (LNHDA, SQIVND) derive from the germline V gene (reference sequence). The CDR3, from cysteine to phenylalanine, totals 11 residues. Only CDR3 DNA remains: 33 bases, in frame from the first base. Relative to germline, V is 8 bases shorter and J is 3 bases shorter, with 8 bases between their ends. The record originates from a study of T cell responses to AZD1222 COVID-19 vaccine (dated by TCRdb to about 2021). Study-level background: Because spike-specific TCR depth and breadth did not differ between the two schedules, AZD1222 recipients who got a second dose at roughly 4 weeks were pooled with those who got a second dose at roughly 12 weeks. A total of just over 230 trial participants underwent TCR sequencing, of whom around 210 had received two doses of AZD1222 and roughly 26 had received two doses of the MenACWY control vaccine. Trial participants were enrolled by age into subgroups of 18-55, 56-69 and 70-plus years, and around 140, 26 and 57 TCR-sequenced participants, respectively, were included in these subgroups.

The CDR3 regions of human TCRbeta chains were analyzed by immunosequencing. For the original study's pipeline: Repertoire TCRs were matched against a reference library of SARS-CoV-2-specific TCRs generated with the MIRA antigen-specificity platform. Breadth was defined as the fraction of unique TCRs that were SARS-CoV-2-associated. Depth was defined as the fraction of total T cells that were SARS-CoV-2-associated. Using the MIRA data, each spike-specific TCR was mapped to the spike region that the TCR reacts to and placed in a CD4 or CD8 class. Log10-transformed breadth and depth values were compared by one-way ANOVA with Sidak's multiple comparisons tests. TCRdb holds this immuneACCESS table with in-frame rearrangements only. Some clones are missing; in checked studies, unresolved V genes explain under half, and the rest has no known cause. D and trimming come from the DNA, and the V and J calls and clone size come from that table. The sample contains about 120,000 clones, roughly 86% of them found a single time. In total, the top ten clones hold 3.5% to 4.5% of the sample.

What the research found in general, with its limitations: The whole spike protein was spanned by vaccine-associated CD4 TCRs, and dominant responses were seen in regions 160-218 and 743-854. A significant rise in spike-specific TCR breadth and depth was observed after two AZD1222 doses relative to day 0 and relative to MenACWY recipients. No day 14 peak-response samples were available, so repertoires were characterized only after the peak T cell response. Conclusions about previously exposed vaccinees are limited because only a handful of AZD1222 recipients were SARS-CoV-2 seropositive at baseline. Participants were mostly white British, with more females than males. The authors suggested clonal diversity may have been underestimated. In the small 56-69-year group, the increase in depth fell short of significance, most likely because of low power. Reportedly, close to half of the unique spike-specific TCRs recognized epitopes lying outside the regions that are mutated in the B.1.351 and B.1.1.7 variants.

The chain uses TRBV19 and TRBJ2-7; the D gene could be TRBD1 or TRBD2, each one agreeing over 5 bases. The source of this sequence is an adult in good health. This specimen consisted of peripheral blood, obtained on day 0 of AZD1222 vaccination. The CDR3 region: CASWDGYEQYF. The nucleotides are TGTGCCAGTTGGGACGGCTACGAGCAGTACTTC.